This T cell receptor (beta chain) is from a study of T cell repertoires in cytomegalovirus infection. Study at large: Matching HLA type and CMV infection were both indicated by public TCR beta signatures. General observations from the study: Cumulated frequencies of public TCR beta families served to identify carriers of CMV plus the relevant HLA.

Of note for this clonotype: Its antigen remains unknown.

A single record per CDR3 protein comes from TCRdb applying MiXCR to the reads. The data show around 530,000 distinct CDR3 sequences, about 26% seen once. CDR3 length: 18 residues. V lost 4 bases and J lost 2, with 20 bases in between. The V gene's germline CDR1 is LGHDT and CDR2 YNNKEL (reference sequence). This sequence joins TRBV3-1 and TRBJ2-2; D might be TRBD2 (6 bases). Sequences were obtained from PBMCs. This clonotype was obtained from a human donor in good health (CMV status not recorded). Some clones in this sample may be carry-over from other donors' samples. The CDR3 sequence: CASSPVVLASINTGELFF. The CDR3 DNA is TGTGCCAGCAGCCCTGTGGTTCTAGCGTCGATTAACACCGGGGAGCTGTTTTTT.